This entry features one T cell receptor beta chain sequence. The table came from immunoSEQ multiplex PCR; TCRdb's copy has only in-frame clones and leaves some out. The table records 150,000 to 200,000 clones, more than 85% of them present only once. This record belongs to a study of blood T cell repertoires in COVID-19. V was cut by 4 bases and J by 1 base, with 10 bases left in between. Germline CDR1 MNHEY, CDR2 SVGAGI. The CDR3 totals 14 residues. The rearrangement uses TRBV6-5 and TRBJ1-1; D gene ambiguous. This receptor was identified in a man younger than 30 with acute or convalescent COVID-19. The sample taken for sequencing was peripheral blood. Written as DNA, the CDR3 is TGTGCCAGCAGTTCTTCCCGAGGGAACACTGAAGCTTTCTTT. Its protein product is CASSSSRGNTEAFF.